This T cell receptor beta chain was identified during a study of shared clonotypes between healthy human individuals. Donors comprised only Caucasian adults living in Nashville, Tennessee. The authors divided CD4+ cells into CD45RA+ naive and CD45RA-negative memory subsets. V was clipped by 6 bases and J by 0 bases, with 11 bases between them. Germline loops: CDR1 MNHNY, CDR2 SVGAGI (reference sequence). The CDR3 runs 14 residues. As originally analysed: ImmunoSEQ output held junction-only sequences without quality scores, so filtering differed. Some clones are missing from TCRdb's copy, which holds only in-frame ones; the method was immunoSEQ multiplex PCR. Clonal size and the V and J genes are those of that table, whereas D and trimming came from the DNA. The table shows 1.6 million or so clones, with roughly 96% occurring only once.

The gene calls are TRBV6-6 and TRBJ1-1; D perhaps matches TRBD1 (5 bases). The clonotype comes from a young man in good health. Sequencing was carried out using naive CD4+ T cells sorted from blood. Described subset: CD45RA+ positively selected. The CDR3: CASSPTVLNTEAFF. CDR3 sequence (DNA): TGTGCCAGCAGCCCGACAGTACTGAACACTGAAGCTTTCTTT.